These 10 T cell receptor beta chains share one sample of origin, sequenced in a study of resident and recirculating memory T cells in vitiligo. Data came from immunoSEQ multiplex PCR; TCRdb stores just in-frame clones and leaves some out. The sample consists of tens of thousands of clones, about 92% of them appearing once. The sequenced material came from blood. The origin of the receptors is a male donor with vitiligo.

CDR3 bases: TGTGCCAGCTCACCACCCTCCCTAGACTATGAGCAGTTCTTC. Translated: CASSPPSLDYEQFF. The chain joins TRBV18 to TRBJ2-1; no clear D. CDR1 and CDR2 (germline): KGHSH, LQKENI. This CDR3 is 14 amino acids long. Trimming pared 0 bases from V and 8 bases from J, leaving 11 bases between. The whole variable domain, filled in from reference TRBV18 and TRBJ2-1, reads NAGVMQNPRHLVRRRGQEARLRCSPMKGHSHVYWYRQLPEEGLKFMVYLQKENIIDESGMPKERFSAEFPKEGPSILRIQQVVRGDSAAYFCASSPPSLDYEQFFGPGTRLTVL.

V gene TRBV11-2 combines with J gene TRBJ2-7; tentative D call: TRBD2 (6 bases). Germline assignment: CDR1 SGHAT and CDR2 FQNNGV. The CDR3 totals 17 residues. The V gene lost 1 base and the J gene lost 5 bases, with 21 bases spanning the gap. DNA for the CDR3: TGTGCCAGCAGCTTAGTGGGACGGATTATCGGGGGAGACGAGCAGTACTTC. Its protein product is CASSLVGRIIGGDEQYF.

The gene calls are TRBV7-2 and TRBJ2-2, with 11 bases identical to TRBD2. This CDR3 is 18 amino acids long. CDR1 is SGHTA, CDR2 FQGNSA, per germline. The V gene end was trimmed by 5 bases and the J gene end by 4 bases; junction bases not matched to a gene: 12. CDR3 sequence (DNA): TGTGCCAGCAGCCCAAATCCGCTAGCGGGAGGCCCCACCGGGGAGCTGTTTTTT. Protein: CASSPNPLAGGPTGELFF.

This chain connects TRBV7-9 to TRBJ2-2, with 9 bases that match TRBD2. V lost 5 bases to trimming and J lost 7 bases; unmatched junction nucleotides: 14. Germline V gives CDR1 SEHNR, CDR2 FQNEAQ (reference sequence). The CDR3 extends over 17 amino acids. The CDR3 here is CASSGFSGSRFHGELFF. The CDR3 nucleotides read TGTGCCAGCAGCGGATTTAGCGGGAGTCGATTCCACGGGGAGCTGTTTTTT.

The chain combines TRBV5-6 with TRBJ1-2; 9 bases line up with TRBD1. The V segment lost 3 bases and the J segment 4 bases; nucleotides outside the gene matches: 7. Germline assignment: CDR1 SGHDT and CDR2 YYEEEE. This CDR3 comprises 15 residues. The CDR3 sequence: CASSWDRAPGYGYTF. In DNA form, the CDR3 reads TGTGCCAGCAGCTGGGACAGGGCGCCCGGCTATGGCTACACCTTC.

V usage is TRBV7-6 and J usage is TRBJ2-1; D is possibly TRBD2 (6 bases). This CDR3 has 14 amino acids. Per germline, CDR1 SGHVS and CDR2 FNYEAQ. V lost 5 bases, J lost 6 bases, and 14 bases lay in between. The CDR3 loop is CASSPPGLPNEQFF. The CDR3 DNA reads as TGTGCCAGCAGCCCACCGGGACTCCCCAATGAGCAGTTCTTC.

V gene TRBV4-1 combines with J gene TRBJ2-5, with D possibly matching TRBD2 (5 bases). There are 13 residues in the CDR3. Germline V lookup: CDR1 MGHRA, CDR2 YSYEKL. Trimming took 4 bases from V and 4 from J, leaving 10 bases between them. CDR3: CASSRGPPETQYF. CDR3 sequence (DNA): TGCGCCAGCAGCCGAGGGCCCCCAGAGACCCAGTACTTC.

The chain carries TRBV10-3 and TRBJ2-5, with D maybe TRBD1 (6 bases). This CDR3 has 12 residues. V shed 8 bases and J shed 3 bases, with 10 bases lying between them. Germline lookup yields CDR1 ENHRY and CDR2 SYGVKD. CDR3 nucleotides: TGTGCCATCGGGCAGGGGAAAGAGACCCAGTACTTC. This codes for CAIGQGKETQYF.

V is TRBV6-6 and J is TRBJ2-5; D is uncertain. The V gene's germline CDR1 is MNHNY and CDR2 SVGAGI (reference sequence). The germline V and J ends were trimmed by 2 bases and 3 bases, with 10 bases remaining between them. CDR3 length equals 14 residues. CDR3 residues: CASSYMSMKETQYF. Written as DNA, the CDR3 is TGTGCCAGCAGTTACATGAGTATGAAAGAGACCCAGTACTTC.

This clone was observed at least ten times. This chain connects TRBV4-2 to TRBJ2-3; TRBD2 agrees at 11 bases. CDR1 and CDR2 (germline): LGHNA, YNFKEQ. CDR3 size: 17 residues. With V trimmed by 0 bases and J by 5 bases, 7 bases remained unmatched. The CDR3 loop reads CASSQDELAGVQDTQYF. In DNA, the CDR3 is TGTGCCAGCAGCCAAGATGAACTAGCGGGAGTTCAAGATACGCAGTATTTT.